Below are 8 T cell receptor beta chains sequenced from a single sample in a study of T cell repertoires in cytomegalovirus infection. One entry per CDR3 protein results from TCRdb running MiXCR on the reads. The sample has some 270,000 distinct CDR3 sequences; about 15% are singletons. Specimen: CD8+ T cells from PBMCs. These receptors were collected from a human donor in good health (CMV status not recorded). Some clones in this sample may be carry-over from other donors' samples.

This clonotype turned up a few times. This rearrangement joins TRBV20-1 to TRBJ2-5, with D perhaps matching TRBD1 or TRBD2 (5 bases each). Germline-derived CDR1 and CDR2 are DFQATT and SNEGSKA (reference sequence). The length of the CDR3 is 15 residues. With 3 bases removed from V and 4 bases from J, the gap between germline ends came to 18 bases. The CDR3 DNA is TGCAGTGCTAGTTGGAGTCAGGGAGATCGAGAGACCCAGTACTTC. Its protein is CSASWSQGDRETQYF.

This clonotype appeared a few times. This rearrangement joins TRBV20-1 to TRBJ2-1; 9 nucleotides align to TRBD1. The CDR3 covers 19 residues. Germline V gene sequence: CDR1 DFQATT, CDR2 SNEGSKA (reference sequence). V shed 0 bases and J 6 bases; nucleotides not matched to a gene: 18. The CDR3 loop is CSARDTGARWTGDPNEQFF. The CDR3 DNA follows: TGCAGTGCTAGAGATACGGGGGCAAGGTGGACAGGGGATCCCAATGAGCAGTTCTTC.

Ten or more counts support this clonotype. This chain uses TRBV7-9 with TRBJ2-4, with TRBD1 identical over 8 bases. The CDR3 totals 15 residues. The germline V gene encodes CDR1 SEHNR and CDR2 FQNEAQ (reference sequence). J lost 6 bases, V lost 5 bases, and 9 bases had no gene match. DNA for the CDR3: TGTGCCAGCAGCCTCGGACAGGGTGGAACAAACATTCAGTACTTC. Amino acid sequence: CASSLGQGGTNIQYF. The full variable domain, in which reference TRBV7-9 and TRBJ2-4 provide the parts outside the CDR3, is DTGVSQNPRHKITKRGQNVTFRCDPISEHNRLYWYRQTLGQGPEFLTYFQNEAQLEKSRLLSDRFSAERPKGSFSTLEIQRTEQGDSAMYLCASSLGQGGTNIQYFGAGTRLSVL.

This clonotype was detected only a few times. As DNA, the CDR3 is TGTGCCAGCAGCCAAGATGGTGGGGGGGGGCCAGATACGCAGTATTTT. This encodes CASSQDGGGGPDTQYF. This chain joins TRBV4-2 and TRBJ2-3, with D maybe TRBD2 (7 bases). Trimming removed 0 bases from V and 4 bases from J, with 14 bases in between. The length of the CDR3 is 16 residues. Germline V CDR1 and CDR2: LGHNA, YNFKEQ.

The gene calls are TRBV6-1 and TRBJ2-7; D gene unclear. Germline lookup yields CDR1 MNHNS and CDR2 SASEGT. The CDR3 is 10 residues long. Trimming cost V 6 bases and J 7 bases, with 7 bases left between them. The CDR3 sequence: CASRVREQYF. In DNA form, the CDR3 reads TGTGCCAGCAGGGTGAGGGAGCAGTACTTC.

The chain combines TRBV5-6 with TRBJ2-6; the D is unclear. In germline, CDR1 is SGHDT, CDR2 YYEEEE. The V gene lost 4 bases and the J gene lost 3 bases, with 2 bases spanning the gap. CDR3 length equals 12 residues. The CDR3 reads CASSNGANVLTF. The CDR3, as DNA: TGTGCCAGCAGCAATGGGGCCAACGTCCTGACTTTC.

The chain couples TRBV7-2 to TRBJ2-2, with 9 positions matching TRBD2. This CDR3 has 16 residues. V dropped 3 bases and J dropped 4; count of bases not matched to a gene: 6. Germline V CDR1 and CDR2: SGHTA, FQGNSA. The CDR3 sequence is CASSFNSRGGTGELFF. The CDR3 nucleotides read TGTGCCAGCAGCTTTAATTCGCGGGGGGGCACCGGGGAGCTGTTTTTT.

In this sample, this clonotype turned up a few times. The genes are TRBV19 and TRBJ2-4, with D hard to call. The CDR3 totals 15 residues. Deletions cut 2 bases from V and 0 bases from J, with 8 bases between. Germline lookup yields CDR1 LNHDA and CDR2 SQIVND (reference sequence). Here the CDR3 DNA reads TGTGCCAGTAGTATAACGCCTATAGCCAAAAACATTCAGTACTTC. Protein: CASSITPIAKNIQYF.